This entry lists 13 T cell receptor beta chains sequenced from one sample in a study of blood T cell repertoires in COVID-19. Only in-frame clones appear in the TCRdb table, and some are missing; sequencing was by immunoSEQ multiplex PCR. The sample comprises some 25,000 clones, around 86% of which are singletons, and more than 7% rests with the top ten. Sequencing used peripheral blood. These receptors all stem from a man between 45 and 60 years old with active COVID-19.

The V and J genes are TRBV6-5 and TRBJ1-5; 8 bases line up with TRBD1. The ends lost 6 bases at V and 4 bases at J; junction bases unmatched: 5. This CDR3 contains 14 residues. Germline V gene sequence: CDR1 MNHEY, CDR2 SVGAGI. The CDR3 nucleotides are TGTGCCAGCAGCGGACAGGGCCGGAATCAGCCCCAGCATTTT. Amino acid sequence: CASSGQGRNQPQHF.

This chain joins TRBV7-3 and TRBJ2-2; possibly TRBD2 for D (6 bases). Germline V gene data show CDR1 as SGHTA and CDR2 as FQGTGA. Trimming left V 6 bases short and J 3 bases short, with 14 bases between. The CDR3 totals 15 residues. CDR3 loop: CASRRDHLDTGELFF. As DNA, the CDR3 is TGTGCCAGCAGGCGGGACCACCTTGACACCGGGGAGCTGTTTTTT.

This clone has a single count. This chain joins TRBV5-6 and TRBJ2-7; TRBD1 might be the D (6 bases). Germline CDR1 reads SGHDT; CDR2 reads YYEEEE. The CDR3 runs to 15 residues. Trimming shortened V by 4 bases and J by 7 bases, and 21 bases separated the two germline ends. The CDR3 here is CASSRAPTGTQEQYF. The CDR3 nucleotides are TGTGCCAGCAGCCGAGCCCCGACAGGTACTCAGGAGCAGTACTTC. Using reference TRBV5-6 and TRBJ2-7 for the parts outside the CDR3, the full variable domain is DAGVTQSPTHLIKTRGQQVTLRCSPKSGHDTVSWYQQALGQGPQFIFQYYEEEERQRGNFPDRFSGHQFPNYSSELNVNALLLGDSALYLCASSRAPTGTQEQYFGPGTRLTVT.

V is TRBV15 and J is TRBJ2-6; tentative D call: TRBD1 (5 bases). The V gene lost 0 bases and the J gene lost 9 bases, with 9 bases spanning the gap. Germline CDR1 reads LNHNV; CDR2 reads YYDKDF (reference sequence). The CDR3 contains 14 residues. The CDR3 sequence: CATSRDKGNNVLTF. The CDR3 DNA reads TGTGCCACCAGCAGAGATAAGGGGAACAACGTCCTGACTTTC.

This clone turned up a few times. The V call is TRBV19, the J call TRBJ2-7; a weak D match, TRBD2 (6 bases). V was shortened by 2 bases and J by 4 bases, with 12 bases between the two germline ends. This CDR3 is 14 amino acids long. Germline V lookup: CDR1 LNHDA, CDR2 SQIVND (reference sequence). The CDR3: CASSINPGGYEQYF. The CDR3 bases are TGTGCCAGTAGTATAAACCCCGGGGGATACGAGCAGTACTTC.

The CDR3 is CASSPFLTDNEQFF. CDR3 DNA sequence: TGCGCCAGCAGCCCGTTTTTAACAGACAATGAGCAGTTCTTC. The rearrangement links TRBV5-1 to TRBJ2-1, with D uncertain. V dropped 4 bases and J dropped 5 bases, with 13 bases sitting between them. The germline V gene encodes CDR1 SGHRS and CDR2 YFSETQ. CDR3 size: 14 residues.

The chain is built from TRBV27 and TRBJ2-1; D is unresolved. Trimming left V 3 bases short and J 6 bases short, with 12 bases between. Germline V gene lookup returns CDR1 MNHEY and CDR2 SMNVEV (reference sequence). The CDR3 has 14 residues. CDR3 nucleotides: TGTGCCAGCAGTTTGCCAGGCCGCATCAATGAGCAGTTCTTC. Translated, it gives CASSLPGRINEQFF.

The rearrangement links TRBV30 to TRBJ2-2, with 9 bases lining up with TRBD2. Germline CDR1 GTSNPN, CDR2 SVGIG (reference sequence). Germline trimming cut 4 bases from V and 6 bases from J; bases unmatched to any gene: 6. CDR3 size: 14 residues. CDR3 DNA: TGTGCCTGGAAACCGGGACTAGCCCCCGGGGAGCTGTTTTTT. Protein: CAWKPGLAPGELFF.

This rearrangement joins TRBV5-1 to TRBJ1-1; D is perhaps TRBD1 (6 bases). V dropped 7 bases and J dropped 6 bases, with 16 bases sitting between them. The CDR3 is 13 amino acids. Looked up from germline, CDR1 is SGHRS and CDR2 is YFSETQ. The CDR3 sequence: CASFRLQGSEAFF. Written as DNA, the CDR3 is TGCGCCAGCTTTCGCTTACAGGGATCTGAAGCTTTCTTT.

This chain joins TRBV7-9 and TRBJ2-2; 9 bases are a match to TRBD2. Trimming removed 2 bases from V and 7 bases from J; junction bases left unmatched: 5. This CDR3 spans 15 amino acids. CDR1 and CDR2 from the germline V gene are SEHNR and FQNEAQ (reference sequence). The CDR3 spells CASSLRGGADGELFF. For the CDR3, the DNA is TGTGCCAGCAGCTTACGCGGGGGGGCTGACGGGGAGCTGTTTTTT.

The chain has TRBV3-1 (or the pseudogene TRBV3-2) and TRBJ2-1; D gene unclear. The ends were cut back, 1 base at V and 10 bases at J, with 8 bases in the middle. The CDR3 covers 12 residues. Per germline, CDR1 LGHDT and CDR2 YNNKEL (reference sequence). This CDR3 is CASSQGSLEQFF. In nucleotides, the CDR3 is TGTGCCAGCAGCCAAGGTTCGTTGGAGCAGTTCTTC.

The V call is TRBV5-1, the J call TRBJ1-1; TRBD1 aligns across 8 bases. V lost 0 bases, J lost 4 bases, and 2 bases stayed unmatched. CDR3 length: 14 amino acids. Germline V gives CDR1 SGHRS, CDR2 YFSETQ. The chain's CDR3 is CASSLAQGATEAFF. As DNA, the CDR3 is TGCGCCAGCAGCTTGGCCCAGGGGGCCACTGAAGCTTTCTTT.

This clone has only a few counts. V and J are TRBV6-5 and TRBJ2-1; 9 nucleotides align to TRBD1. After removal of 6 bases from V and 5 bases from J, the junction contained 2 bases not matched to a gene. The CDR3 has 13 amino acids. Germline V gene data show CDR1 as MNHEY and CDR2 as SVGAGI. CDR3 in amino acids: CASSGTGNNEQFF. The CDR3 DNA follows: TGTGCCAGCAGCGGGACAGGGAACAATGAGCAGTTCTTC.